This T cell receptor beta chain comes out of a study of cytotoxic CD8 clonotypes in ibrutinib-treated CLL. Study as a whole: Response samples were taken after a median about eleven months of treatment, range 6 to 36.

Deep sequencing aimed at 1 in 200,000 to 1 in 1 million T cells' resolution. Assay used: immunoSEQ multiplex PCR; TCRdb lists only in-frame clones, some missing. Of over 95,000 clones listed, 45% to 65% are singletons. Germline-derived CDR1 and CDR2 are SGDLS and YYNGEE. The ends were cut back, 0 bases at V and 4 bases at J, with 17 bases in the middle. The CDR3 loop spans 16 amino acids. Specimen: PBMCs, collected after 24 months of ibrutinib treatment. The TCR originated in a human donor with chronic lymphocytic leukemia. The chain couples TRBV9 to TRBJ2-7; either TRBD1 or TRBD2 may supply D (7 bases each). The CDR3 loop is CASSVVAGGGPYEQYF. The CDR3 DNA reads TGTGCCAGCAGCGTAGTTGCAGGGGGGGGCCCTTACGAGCAGTACTTC. The full variable domain, in which reference TRBV9 and TRBJ2-7 provide the parts outside the CDR3, is DSGVTQTPKHLITATGQRVTLRCSPRSGDLSVYWYQQSLDQGLQFLIQYYNGEERAKGNILERFSAQQFPDLHSELNLSSLELGDSALYFCASSVVAGGGPYEQYFGPGTRLTVT.